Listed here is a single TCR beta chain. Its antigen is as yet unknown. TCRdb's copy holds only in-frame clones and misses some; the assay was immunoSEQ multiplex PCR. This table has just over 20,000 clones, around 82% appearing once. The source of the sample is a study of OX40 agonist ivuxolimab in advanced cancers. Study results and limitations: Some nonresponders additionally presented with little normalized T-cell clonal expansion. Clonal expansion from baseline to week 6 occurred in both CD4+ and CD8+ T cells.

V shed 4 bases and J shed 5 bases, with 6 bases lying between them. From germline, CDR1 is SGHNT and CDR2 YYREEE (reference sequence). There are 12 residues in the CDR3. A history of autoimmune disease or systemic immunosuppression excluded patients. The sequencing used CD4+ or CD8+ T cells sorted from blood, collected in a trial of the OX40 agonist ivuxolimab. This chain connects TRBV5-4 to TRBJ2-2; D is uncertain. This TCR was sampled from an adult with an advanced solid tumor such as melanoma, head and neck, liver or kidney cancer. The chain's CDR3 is CASSRQTGELFF. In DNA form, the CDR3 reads TGTGCCAGCAGCAGACAAACCGGGGAGCTGTTTTTT.